The 20 T cell receptor beta chains below come from one sample, sequenced in a study of blood T cell repertoires in COVID-19. Generated by immunoSEQ multiplex PCR, the TCRdb table keeps only in-frame clones and is missing some. The sample carries 85,000 to 90,000 clones, approximately 80% recorded once. The sample consisted of peripheral blood. The receptors shown here come from a man in his 70s with acute or convalescent COVID-19.

The rearrangement uses TRBV5-1 and TRBJ2-1; no definite D call. The length of the CDR3 is 15 residues. Germline assignment: CDR1 SGHRS and CDR2 YFSETQ. Trimming pared 3 bases from V and 6 bases from J, leaving 16 bases between. The CDR3 here is CASSSSLGLINEQFF. The CDR3 coding sequence is TGCGCCAGCAGCTCTTCACTGGGCCTTATCAATGAGCAGTTCTTC.

The chain joins TRBV27 to TRBJ2-1; TRBD2 agrees at 8 bases. Per the germline V gene, CDR1 is MNHEY and CDR2 is SMNVEV (reference sequence). V dropped 6 bases and J dropped 3; count of bases not matched to a gene: 1. This CDR3 spans 13 amino acids. CDR3 in amino acids: CASRSGGYNEQFF. The CDR3 bases are TGTGCCAGCAGAAGCGGGGGCTACAATGAGCAGTTCTTC.

The rearrangement uses TRBV6-5 and TRBJ2-7; 8 bases are a match to TRBD1. Trimming removed 5 bases from V and 6 bases from J; junction bases left unmatched: 9. The CDR3 sequence is 14 residues long. Germline CDR1 and CDR2: MNHEY and SVGAGI. CDR3 sequence (DNA): TGTGCCAGCAGTAGCGGACAGGGAGATGCCGAGCAGTACGTC. It translates to CASSSGQGDAEQYV.

The V call is TRBV5-1, the J call TRBJ1-2; a weak D match, TRBD1 (5 bases). Germline-derived CDR1 and CDR2 are SGHRS and YFSETQ. Trimming shortened V by 0 bases and J by 2 bases, and 8 bases separated the two germline ends. This CDR3 spans 14 amino acids. This CDR3 reads CASSLGQGNYGYTF. CDR3 DNA sequence: TGCGCCAGCAGCTTGGGTCAGGGCAACTATGGCTACACCTTC.

J is TRBJ2-5 and V is TRBV5-4, with D perhaps TRBD2 (5 bases). Germline CDR1 SGHNT, CDR2 YYREEE (reference sequence). V dropped 4 bases and J dropped 4 bases, with 14 bases sitting between them. This CDR3 comprises 14 residues. In DNA form, the CDR3 reads TGTGCCAGCAGCCCCCGGGGAAACGGAGAGACCCAGTACTTC. Translated, it gives CASSPRGNGETQYF.

The V and J genes are TRBV5-1 and TRBJ2-1; unclear D gene. CDR1 SGHRS and CDR2 YFSETQ come from the germline V gene. Trimming cost V 4 bases and J 0 bases, with 11 bases left between them. The CDR3 covers 15 residues. In DNA, the CDR3 is TGCGCCAGCAGCAACACTCCTAGCTCCTACAATGAGCAGTTCTTC. This translates into CASSNTPSSYNEQFF.

This clone was recorded once. The CDR3 protein is CASSDDRGSNQPQHF. In DNA, the CDR3 is TGTGCCAGCAGCGACGACAGGGGTAGCAATCAGCCCCAGCATTTT. V is TRBV7-9 and J is TRBJ1-5; 8 positions agree with TRBD1. The CDR3 length is 15 residues. Trimming at V came to 5 bases and at J to 0 bases, leaving 3 bases not matched to a gene. Looked up from germline, CDR1 is SEHNR and CDR2 is FQNEAQ (reference sequence).

The V gene is TRBV11-2, the J gene TRBJ2-3; TRBD2 agrees at 7 bases. The CDR3 totals 16 residues. J lost 5 bases, V lost 8 bases, and 16 bases had no gene match. The germline gives CDR1 SGHAT, CDR2 FQNNGV. The CDR3 nucleotides are TGTGCCAGCTCCTCGGGGGTAGGGAGGGAGGTAGATACGCAGTATTTT. It encodes CASSSGVGREVDTQYF.

V gene TRBV9 combines with J gene TRBJ2-3; no reliable D call. The CDR3 sequence is 12 residues long. V was pared by 4 bases and J by 2 bases, with 5 bases between. Per germline, CDR1 SGDLS and CDR2 YYNGEE. The CDR3 DNA is TGTGCCAGCAGCTACTCCACAGATACGCAGTATTTT. This gives the protein CASSYSTDTQYF.

This clone was found once. This chain connects TRBV15 to TRBJ2-1, with a possible D match to TRBD1 (6 bases). V was trimmed by 4 bases and J by 0 bases, leaving 10 bases between them. Germline CDR1 and CDR2: LNHNV and YYDKDF (reference sequence). The CDR3 sequence is 15 residues long. The CDR3 DNA reads as TGTGCCACCAGCACAGGGGTCAGCTCCTACAATGAGCAGTTCTTC. Translated, it gives CATSTGVSSYNEQFF.

This clone occurred a few times. The V call is TRBV13, the J call TRBJ1-1; 7 bases match TRBD1. Germline values: CDR1 PRHDT, CDR2 FYEKMQ (reference sequence). The CDR3 is 12 amino acids. J gave up 0 bases and V 8 bases, and 0 bases lay outside the gene matches. CDR3 sequence (DNA): TGTGCCAGCGGACAGGTGAACACTGAAGCTTTCTTT. Translating gives CASGQVNTEAFF.

This sequence joins TRBV19 and TRBJ1-2; tentatively, D is TRBD1 (6 bases). This CDR3 comprises 12 residues. Germline CDR1 reads LNHDA; CDR2 reads SQIVND (reference sequence). V lost 5 bases and J lost 9, with 13 bases in between. CDR3 DNA: TGTGCCAGTAGTTCCCTCAGGGGTAGCTACACCTTC. Translation gives CASSSLRGSYTF.

V and J are TRBV5-4 and TRBJ2-2; 9 nucleotides align to TRBD1. V shed 3 bases and J 5 bases; nucleotides not matched to a gene: 5. The CDR3 runs 15 residues. The germline CDR1 and CDR2 sequences are SGHNT and YYREEE (reference sequence). DNA for the CDR3: TGTGCCAGCAGCTCCGGGACAGGGTTTACCGGGGAGCTGTTTTTT. This translates into CASSSGTGFTGELFF.

As to this clone: Additional DNA sequences in this sample encode the identical CDR3. V usage is TRBV5-1 and J usage is TRBJ1-1, with 7 bases lining up with TRBD1. This CDR3 is 14 amino acids long. Trimming at V came to 0 bases and at J to 4 bases, leaving 3 bases not matched to a gene. Germline V lookup: CDR1 SGHRS, CDR2 YFSETQ. CDR3 coding DNA: TGCGCCAGCAGCTTGGCGGCAGGGGGCACTGAAGCTTTCTTT. It codes for CASSLAAGGTEAFF.

In nucleotides, the CDR3 is TGTGCCAGCAAGAGGGACTTTAAAAATGGCTACACCTTC. It encodes CASKRDFKNGYTF. V and J are TRBV6-5 and TRBJ1-2, with TRBD1 as a possible D gene (5 bases). The V gene lost 7 bases and the J gene lost 6 bases, with 15 bases spanning the gap. Germline CDR1 is MNHEY and CDR2 is SVGAGI. The CDR3 is made up of 13 amino acids.

J is TRBJ1-6 and V is TRBV6-4; perhaps TRBD1 as D (5 bases). Germline V gives CDR1 MRHNA, CDR2 SNTAGT. V lost 0 bases and J 5 bases, leaving 14 bases between the germline ends. This CDR3 has 17 amino acids. CDR3 amino acids: CASSDSGRVIHNSPLHF. In nucleotides, the CDR3 is TGTGCCAGCAGTGACTCGGGCAGGGTAATTCATAATTCACCCCTCCACTTT.

This chain connects TRBV20-1 to TRBJ2-7; 9 positions agree with TRBD2. The CDR3 sequence is 11 residues long. CDR1 and CDR2 from the germline V gene are DFQATT and SNEGSKA (reference sequence). The CDR3 coding sequence is TGCACCGTAGCGGGGGACTACGAGCAGTACGTC. It is translated as CTVAGDYEQYV.

The chain links TRBV9 to TRBJ2-3; a possible D gene is TRBD2 (5 bases). CDR3 length: 14 amino acids. V dropped 6 bases and J dropped 6 bases, with 17 bases sitting between them. Germline lookup yields CDR1 SGDLS and CDR2 YYNGEE. The CDR3 here is CASTPQLAGDTQYF. In nucleotides, the CDR3 is TGTGCCAGCACCCCTCAGCTAGCCGGTGATACGCAGTATTTT.

The V call is TRBV7-3, the J call TRBJ2-5; D gene uncertain. Germline CDR1 SGHTA, CDR2 FQGTGA. CDR3 length: 14 residues. Trimming shortened V by 2 bases and J by 4 bases, and 11 bases separated the two germline ends. The CDR3, as DNA: TGTGCCAGCAGCTTAGTCCCCGCGGCAGAGACCCAGTACTTC. This translates into CASSLVPAAETQYF.

This clone was counted a few times. This chain connects TRBV4-1 to TRBJ1-4, with D uncertain. This CDR3 contains 16 residues. With 4 bases removed from V and 1 base from J, the gap between germline ends came to 13 bases. Per germline, CDR1 MGHRA and CDR2 YSYEKL. DNA for the CDR3: TGCGCCAGCAGCCTTCTTTTACTCGTAACTAATGAAAAACTGTTTTTT. Encoded protein: CASSLLLLVTNEKLFF.